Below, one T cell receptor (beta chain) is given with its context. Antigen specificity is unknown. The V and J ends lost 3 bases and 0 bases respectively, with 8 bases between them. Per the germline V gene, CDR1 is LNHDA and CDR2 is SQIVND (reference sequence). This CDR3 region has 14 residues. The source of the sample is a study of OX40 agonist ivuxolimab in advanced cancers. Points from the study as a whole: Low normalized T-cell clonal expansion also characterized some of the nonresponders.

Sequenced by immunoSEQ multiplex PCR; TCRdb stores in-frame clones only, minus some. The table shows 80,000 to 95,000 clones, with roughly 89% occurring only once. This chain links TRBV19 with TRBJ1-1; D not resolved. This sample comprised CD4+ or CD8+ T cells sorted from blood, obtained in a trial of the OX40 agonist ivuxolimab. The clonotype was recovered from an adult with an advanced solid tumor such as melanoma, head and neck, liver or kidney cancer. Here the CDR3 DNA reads TGTGCCAGTAGTATCGGAGACCTGAACACTGAAGCTTTCTTT. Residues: CASSIGDLNTEAFF.